These 15 T cell receptor beta chains were all obtained from the same sample, sequenced in a study of CXCR3-negative and CXCR3-positive naive CD8 T cells. TRB cDNA was prepared as libraries by UMI-labeled 5' RACE. TCRdb reprocessed the 5' RACE reads and keeps a single row for each CDR3 protein, giving no DNA. Recorded for this sample: 100,000 or so distinct CDR3 sequences. Sequenced: naive CXCR3- CD8+ T cells from blood. Subset defined: CD45RO-CCR7+CD27+CD95- naive CD8+ T cells lacking CXCR3 (TNR3-). All receptors come from a human donor in good health. Some clones in this sample may be carry-over from other donors' samples.

The V call is TRBV29-1, the J call TRBJ1-1; TCRdb's D call, TRBD1, is unchecked because there is no DNA. Germline V gene lookup returns CDR1 SQVTM and CDR2 ANQGSEA. The CDR3 runs to 14 residues. The CDR3 loop is CSVVGTGQNTEAFF.

This chain links TRBV29-1 with TRBJ2-7. Per germline, CDR1 SQVTM and CDR2 ANQGSEA. The CDR3 is made up of 12 amino acids. The CDR3 spells CSVVNGPYEQYF.

The chain employs TRBV27 and TRBJ2-7; TCRdb gives TRBD2 as the D gene, but with no DNA this cannot be confirmed. Germline CDR1 is MNHEY and CDR2 is SMNVEV (reference sequence). The CDR3 length is 16 residues. The CDR3 loop reads CASSLSTGPLTYEQYF.

The CDR3 protein is CSVRRDGNTEAFF. The chain links TRBV29-1 to TRBJ1-1; TCRdb proposes TRBD1, but this gene call is untestable without DNA. Germline-derived CDR1 and CDR2 are SQVTM and ANQGSEA. CDR3 length equals 13 residues.

This rearrangement joins TRBV27 to TRBJ1-1; TCRdb proposes TRBD1, but this gene call is untestable without DNA. Germline V gives CDR1 MNHEY, CDR2 SMNVEV (reference sequence). The CDR3 has 15 amino acids. CDR3 sequence reads: CASSFQGWVSTEAFF.

V gene TRBV2 combines with J gene TRBJ2-2; TCRdb outputs TRBD1, but without DNA this stays unchecked. The CDR3 consists of 14 residues. The germline CDR1 and CDR2 sequences are SNHLY and FYNNEI. The CDR3 sequence: CASSDVLGPGELFF.

This sequence joins TRBV11-2 and TRBJ2-5; TCRdb reports TRBD1, a call that lacks DNA to check it against. Germline V gene lookup returns CDR1 SGHAT and CDR2 FQNNGV. This CDR3 comprises 13 residues. CDR3 sequence reads: CASSLAGTETQYF.

This chain links TRBV20-1 with TRBJ2-7; TCRdb's assignment of TRBD1 cannot be checked, as there is no DNA. This CDR3 is built from 17 residues. Germline loops: CDR1 DFQATT, CDR2 SNEGSKA (reference sequence). The CDR3 region is CSARGWVGAKSSYEQYF.

This chain connects TRBV14 to TRBJ1-1; TCRdb indicates TRBD1, and absent DNA this call remains unverified. CDR1 and CDR2 from the germline V gene are SGHDN and FVKESK. The CDR3 length is 13 residues. CDR3 in amino acids: CASSQERGTEAFF.

The CDR3 here is CASSLEGVEQYF. The chain is built from TRBV21-1 and TRBJ2-7; checking the TCRdb D call of TRBD2 is not possible without DNA. TRBV21-1 is a recognized pseudogene. The CDR3 is 12 amino acids.

The J gene is TRBJ2-1, the V gene TRBV7-9; TCRdb calls TRBD1, which cannot be checked without DNA. The germline V gene has CDR1 SEHNR and CDR2 FQNEAQ (reference sequence). CDR3 length: 14 residues. The CDR3 is CASSLPGAPNEQFF. The whole variable domain, remainder taken from reference TRBV7-9 and TRBJ2-1, is DTGVSQNPRHKITKRGQNVTFRCDPISEHNRLYWYRQTLGQGPEFLTYFQNEAQLEKSRLLSDRFSAERPKGSFSTLEIQRTEQGDSAMYLCASSLPGAPNEQFFGPGTRLTVL.

V is TRBV29-1 and J is TRBJ2-7; the D call from TCRdb, TRBD1, cannot be confirmed without DNA. Looked up from germline, CDR1 is SQVTM and CDR2 is ANQGSEA. CDR3 length: 13 amino acids. The CDR3 loop reads CSVRTGNSYEQYF.

The chain couples TRBV27 to TRBJ2-5; TCRdb returns TRBD1, unconfirmable since there is no DNA. Germline V gives CDR1 MNHEY, CDR2 SMNVEV (reference sequence). The CDR3 loop spans 16 amino acids. The CDR3 protein is CASSSAGTGIQETQYF.

The chain joins TRBV7-6 to TRBJ2-5; the D call of TRBD1 rests on TCRdb alone, since no DNA is present to check it. This CDR3 comprises 15 residues. CDR1 is SGHVS and CDR2 is FNYEAQ in the germline V gene. CDR3 sequence reads: CASSLALGGEETQYF. Filled out from reference TRBV7-6 and TRBJ2-5, the complete variable domain reads GAGVSQSPRYKVTKRGQDVALRCDPISGHVSLYWYRQALGQGPEFLTYFNYEAQQDKSGLPNDRFSAERPEGSISTLTIQRTEQRDSAMYRCASSLALGGEETQYFGPGTRLLVL.

J is TRBJ1-1 and V is TRBV5-1; TCRdb proposes TRBD1, but this gene call is untestable without DNA. The V gene's germline CDR1 is SGHRS and CDR2 YFSETQ. This CDR3 has 13 residues. The CDR3 reads CASSYSGGQEAFF.